What follows are 10 T cell receptor beta chains derived from one specimen sequenced in a study of response to subunit inactivated influenza vaccine (dated by TCRdb to between 2017 and 2018). The library was prepared using RT-PCR. The sequencer was an Illumina HiSeq 2500. TCRdb reprocessing: public reads trimmed at Q25 with fastp, clones called with MiXCR, in-frame beta chains kept. Identical CDR3 proteins give one entry, which carries the most common genes and DNA. Counted in this sample were more than 450,000 distinct CDR3 sequences; about 11% of them appeared once. The top ten clones comprise 11% of the sample. The sample was also linked to a second study, of T cells expressing NK-cell markers. The second paper further reports: TCR beta cDNA libraries were made by 5'RACE template switching that added a universal primer site and unique molecular identifiers.

The material sequenced was PBMCs from blood, taken on the day of vaccination. The receptors originated from a man between 45 and 60 years old who received an inactivated influenza vaccine. Donor details come from another sample of the same person, matched by shared clones.

This clonotype has more than one count but fewer than ten. This chain connects TRBV28 to TRBJ2-7, with D possibly TRBD1 on 5 matching bases. Per the germline V gene, CDR1 is MDHEN and CDR2 is SYDVKM. The V gene lost 1 base and the J gene lost 2 bases, with 15 bases spanning the gap. The CDR3 spans 16 residues. The CDR3 DNA reads as TGTGCCAGCAGTTTATATATAAGTCAAGGGGCCTACGAGCAGTACTTC. The encoded protein is CASSLYISQGAYEQYF. Based on the CDR3 plus reference TRBV28 and TRBJ2-7, the full variable domain is DVKVTQSSRYLVKRTGEKVFLECVQDMDHENMFWYRQDPGLGLRLIYFSYDVKMKEKGDIPEGYSVSREKKERFSLILESASTNQTSMYLCASSLYISQGAYEQYFGPGTRLTVT.

This clonotype was seen more than once but under ten times. The chain links TRBV7-9 to TRBJ1-1; the D gene is possibly TRBD1 (6 bases). Trimming removed 7 bases from V and 2 bases from J, with 11 bases in between. Germline CDR1 SEHNR, CDR2 FQNEAQ (reference sequence). This CDR3 spans 13 amino acids. The CDR3 coding sequence is TGTGCCAGCAACCCGGGACATAACACTGAAGCTTTCTTT. It specifies CASNPGHNTEAFF.

The chain couples TRBV21-1 to TRBJ2-5; the table's D gene call, TRBD2, was not cross checked with the DNA. TRBV21-1 is given as a pseudogene. There are 21 residues in the CDR3. The CDR3 sequence is CASSETPNPNTSGRARETQYF. The CDR3 DNA reads as TGTGCCAGCAGCGAAACTCCAAATCCCAATACTAGCGGGAGGGCCCGGGAGACCCAGTACTTC.

The chain carries TRBV2 and TRBJ2-3, with 7 bases fitting TRBD1. Trimming took 3 bases from V and 2 from J; bases not matched to a gene: 8. Per germline, CDR1 SNHLY and CDR2 FYNNEI. There are 16 residues in the CDR3. Here the CDR3 DNA reads TGTGCCAGCAGTGAGGGCCGGGACAGAACCACAGATACGCAGTATTTT. This encodes CASSEGRDRTTDTQYF.

This clonotype was counted a few times. The CDR3 nucleotides are TGTGCCAGCACCTCCGGGACGGGTGAAAACATTCAGTACTTC. Amino acids: CASTSGTGENIQYF. The V gene is TRBV11-1, the J gene TRBJ2-4; D tentatively reads TRBD1 or TRBD2 (5 bases each). CDR3 length: 14 residues. CDR1 and CDR2 from the germline V gene are SGHAT and FQDESV (reference sequence). Trimming stripped 7 bases from V and 5 bases from J, with 15 bases between.

In this sample, this clonotype turned up a few times. The chain is built from TRBV18 and TRBJ2-1; the D gene is possibly TRBD2 (6 bases). V was shortened by 3 bases and J by 5 bases, with 14 bases between the two germline ends. CDR1 KGHSH and CDR2 LQKENI come from the germline V gene. The length of the CDR3 is 15 residues. CDR3 in amino acids: CASSPPGLLNNEQFF. The CDR3 region has the DNA TGTGCCAGCTCACCTCCGGGACTCCTAAACAATGAGCAGTTCTTC. Filled out from reference TRBV18 and TRBJ2-1, the complete variable domain reads NAGVMQNPRHLVRRRGQEARLRCSPMKGHSHVYWYRQLPEEGLKFMVYLQKENIIDESGMPKERFSAEFPKEGPSILRIQQVVRGDSAAYFCASSPPGLLNNEQFFGPGTRLTVL.

The chain combines TRBV28 with TRBJ1-5; TRBD1 matches 8 bases. Germline values: CDR1 MDHEN, CDR2 SYDVKM. The CDR3 consists of 15 residues. J gave up 2 bases and V 4 bases, and 4 bases lay outside the gene matches. The CDR3 loop is CASSSQGAGNQPQHF. CDR3 DNA: TGTGCCAGCAGTTCCCAGGGGGCTGGCAATCAGCCCCAGCATTTT.

This clonotype was detected only a few times. The CDR3 reads CASSVAGQGNGNTIYF. As DNA, the CDR3 is TGTGCCAGCAGCGTAGCGGGACAGGGGAACGGAAACACCATATATTTT. The rearrangement uses TRBV5-6 and TRBJ1-3, with TRBD1 matching 10 bases. In germline, CDR1 is SGHDT, CDR2 YYEEEE. This CDR3 has 16 residues. V was pared by 4 bases and J by 4 bases, with 8 bases of the junction left unmatched.

This clonotype occurred a few times. J is TRBJ2-3 and V is TRBV5-1; D is possibly TRBD1 (6 bases). Trimming removed 4 bases at V and 0 bases at J, with 12 bases between. The CDR3 runs 15 residues. Germline loops: CDR1 SGHRS, CDR2 YFSETQ. The CDR3 region is CASSPHRASTDTQYF. The CDR3 nucleotides are TGCGCCAGCAGCCCACACAGGGCTAGCACAGATACGCAGTATTTT.

This CDR3 is CASSQDLGRRNNEQFF. In DNA, the CDR3 is TGTGCCAGCAGCCAAGATCTCGGACGCCGCAACAATGAGCAGTTCTTC. The genes are TRBV14 and TRBJ2-1; no firm D call. The V end was cut by 0 bases, the J end by 5 bases, with 14 bases between. The V gene's germline CDR1 is SGHDN and CDR2 FVKESK. The CDR3 totals 16 residues.